In this sample, the clone carrying this T cell receptor (beta chain) turned up many times. Antigen specificity is unknown. The source material, RNA transcripts, was used to amplify TCR beta CDR3 regions. During a first-round RT-PCR of the TCR CDR3, the HTBI primer set was used. TCRdb reprocessed the multiplex PCR reads with MiXCR, giving one entry per CDR3 protein. The data show roughly 500,000 distinct CDR3 sequences, approximately 22% seen once. This entry belongs to a study of T cells in Graves' hyperthyroidism and ophthalmopathy. General observations from the study: Most clonotypes expanded in the thyroid (above 0.001) were also present in blood.

Germline V gives CDR1 SEHNR, CDR2 FQNEAQ (reference sequence). V lost 5 bases and J 7 bases, leaving 9 bases between the germline ends. The CDR3 is 11 amino acids. The chain is built from TRBV7-9 and TRBJ2-7; D remains ambiguous. The sequencing sample was made of blood. This receptor was identified in a woman aged 70 to 79 with Graves' ophthalmopathy. CDR3 nucleotide sequence: TGTGCCAGCAGCCGCAAGGAGGAGCAGTACTTC. Protein product: CASSRKEEQYF. Full variable domain (rest looked up from reference TRBV7-9 and TRBJ2-7): DTGVSQNPRHKITKRGQNVTFRCDPISEHNRLYWYRQTLGQGPEFLTYFQNEAQLEKSRLLSDRFSAERPKGSFSTLEIQRTEQGDSAMYLCASSRKEEQYFGPGTRLTVT.